The 20 T cell receptor beta chains reported below all come from one sample, sequenced in a study of blood T cell repertoires in COVID-19. Assay: immunoSEQ multiplex PCR; the TCRdb copy retains only in-frame clones and omits some. This sample has about 470,000 clones, with roughly 90% found just once. Sequences were obtained from PBMCs or T cells enriched from blood (not recorded which). These receptor sequences come from a young woman who had recovered from COVID-19.

The genes are TRBV6-1 and TRBJ2-3; 8 bases line up with TRBD1. J lost 1 base, V lost 10 bases, and 4 bases had no gene match. This CDR3 comprises 13 residues. Germline assignment: CDR1 MNHNS and CDR2 SASEGT. CDR3 coding DNA: TGTGCCATTGGGACAGGCGGCACAGATACGCAGTATTTT. It codes for CAIGTGGTDTQYF.

The V gene is TRBV11-2, the J gene TRBJ1-2; no firm D call. V dropped 5 bases and J dropped 4 bases, with 17 bases sitting between them. This CDR3 has 15 amino acids. The germline gives CDR1 SGHAT, CDR2 FQNNGV. CDR3 in DNA: TGTGCCAGCAGCCCTGACACCAAACCCTTCTATGGCTACACCTTC. Translated: CASSPDTKPFYGYTF.

This rearrangement joins TRBV9 to TRBJ2-1; 12 bases fit TRBD2. The CDR3 runs to 19 residues. Trimming removed 5 bases from V and 3 bases from J; junction bases left unmatched: 15. The V gene's germline CDR1 is SGDLS and CDR2 YYNGEE. CDR3 in amino acids: CASSRTSGEVWTIYNEQFF. CDR3 DNA: TGTGCCAGCAGTCGGACTAGCGGGGAGGTATGGACGATCTACAATGAGCAGTTCTTC.

This rearrangement joins TRBV5-1 to TRBJ1-3; 8 nucleotides agree with TRBD1. The V segment lost 4 bases and the J segment 2 bases; nucleotides outside the gene matches: 8. Germline lookup yields CDR1 SGHRS and CDR2 YFSETQ. CDR3 length: 16 residues. CDR3 in DNA: TGCGCCAGCAGCCTGGGACAGGCTGGCCCTGGAAACACCATATATTTT. This sequence encodes CASSLGQAGPGNTIYF.

The genes are TRBV18 and TRBJ1-5, with a tentative D call TRBD1 (5 bases). The CDR3 consists of 15 residues. Deletions cut 6 bases from V and 3 bases from J, with 15 bases between. Germline CDR1 KGHSH, CDR2 LQKENI. CDR3 region: CASSGSRGNNQPQHF. The CDR3 nucleotides are TGTGCCAGCTCTGGATCTAGGGGTAACAATCAGCCCCAGCATTTT.

The V call is TRBV19, the J call TRBJ2-1; TRBD2 is a possible D gene (6 bases). Germline V gives CDR1 LNHDA, CDR2 SQIVND (reference sequence). V was shortened by 4 bases and J by 0 bases, with 19 bases between the two germline ends. CDR3 length: 18 amino acids. The CDR3 sequence: CASSNLGGGGRSYNEQFF. The CDR3 coding sequence is TGTGCCAGTAGTAATTTGGGTGGGGGAGGACGCTCCTACAATGAGCAGTTCTTC.

This chain links TRBV28 with TRBJ1-6; perhaps TRBD1 as D (5 bases). Germline CDR1 MDHEN, CDR2 SYDVKM. This CDR3 is 13 amino acids long. The V end lost 8 bases, the J end lost 12 bases, and 17 bases lay between the germline ends. The CDR3 nucleotides are TGTGCCAGCCACGTGTTCGGAGGGGAACCCCTCCACTTT. Translation gives CASHVFGGEPLHF.

The chain carries TRBV4-1 and TRBJ2-2; TRBD2 might be the D (6 bases). V lost 2 bases to trimming and J lost 5 bases, with 15 bases between them. CDR1 and CDR2 from the germline V gene are MGHRA and YSYEKL. The CDR3 runs 16 residues. The CDR3 DNA reads TGCGCCAGCAGCCAACCGCGGGGCCCGGAGACCGGGGAGCTGTTTTTT. Translated: CASSQPRGPETGELFF.

This chain joins TRBV27 and TRBJ2-7; D remains unclear. Germline lookup yields CDR1 MNHEY and CDR2 SMNVEV (reference sequence). This CDR3 comprises 15 residues. V was cut by 4 bases and J by 2 bases, with 15 bases left in between. CDR3 in amino acids: CASSYTGGPAYEQYF. The CDR3 DNA reads as TGTGCCAGCAGTTATACTGGTGGTCCGGCCTACGAGCAGTACTTC.

The genes are TRBV28 and TRBJ1-5, with no clear D. There are 13 residues in the CDR3. Germline values: CDR1 MDHEN, CDR2 SYDVKM. The CDR3, as DNA: TGTGCAGCCTGGGGAGGTCAGAATCAGCCCCAGCATTTT. Its protein is CAAWGGQNQPQHF.

This clone was detected a few times. This chain connects TRBV4-1 to TRBJ2-1; tentative D call: TRBD2 (6 bases). Trimming pared 5 bases from V and 6 bases from J, leaving 20 bases between. In germline, CDR1 is MGHRA, CDR2 YSYEKL. The CDR3 is 16 amino acids. The CDR3 DNA is TGCGCCAGCAGCTCCCCTGCCGGGACTGGGACCAATGAGCAGTTCTTC. It is translated as CASSSPAGTGTNEQFF.

This chain joins TRBV7-9 and TRBJ1-4; TRBD1 aligns across 9 bases. Per the germline V gene, CDR1 is SEHNR and CDR2 is FQNEAQ (reference sequence). This CDR3 contains 17 residues. Trimming at V came to 5 bases and at J to 3 bases, leaving 10 bases not matched to a gene. This chain's CDR3 is CASSRGTGNRANEKLFF. DNA of the CDR3: TGTGCCAGCAGCCGCGGGACAGGGAATAGAGCTAATGAAAAACTGTTTTTT.

This clone came up a few times. The chain employs TRBV28 and TRBJ1-1; D might be TRBD1 (6 bases). The germline V gene encodes CDR1 MDHEN and CDR2 SYDVKM. The CDR3 sequence is 15 residues long. Trimming removed 6 bases from V and 4 bases from J, with 18 bases in between. DNA for the CDR3: TGTGCCAGCAGCGTCCGGGACATAGGTGGCACTGAAGCTTTCTTT. It translates to CASSVRDIGGTEAFF.

V gene TRBV28 combines with J gene TRBJ1-6, with a tentative D call TRBD1 (6 bases). This CDR3 is built from 16 residues. CDR1 and CDR2 from the germline V gene are MDHEN and SYDVKM. V lost 3 bases and J lost 4, with 13 bases in between. The CDR3 protein is CASSLGGREYNSPLHF. CDR3 sequence (DNA): TGTGCCAGCAGTTTGGGGGGGCGTGAATATAATTCACCCCTCCACTTT.

The chain couples TRBV28 to TRBJ1-3, with TRBD1 matching over 7 bases. This CDR3 contains 14 residues. In germline, CDR1 is MDHEN, CDR2 SYDVKM. Trimming took 6 bases from V and 4 from J; bases not matched to a gene: 6. In DNA, the CDR3 is TGTGCCAGCAGGCAACAGGGGATAGGAAACACCATATATTTT. It translates to CASRQQGIGNTIYF.

The chain has TRBV19 and TRBJ1-5, with D possibly being TRBD1 (5 bases). This CDR3 contains 14 residues. CDR1 and CDR2 from the germline V gene are LNHDA and SQIVND (reference sequence). Trimming cost V 3 bases and J 6 bases, with 12 bases left between them. CDR3 region: CASSIQGMGQPQHF. For the CDR3, the DNA is TGTGCCAGTAGTATTCAGGGTATGGGTCAGCCCCAGCATTTT.

This chain connects TRBV10-3 to TRBJ2-3, with 8 nucleotides matching TRBD2. The CDR3 spans 15 residues. V lost 6 bases to trimming and J lost 2 bases; unmatched junction nucleotides: 7. The V gene's germline CDR1 is ENHRY and CDR2 SYGVKD. The CDR3 DNA reads as TGTGCCATCAGGGCCGGGGGGGCCCTCACAGATACGCAGTATTTT. Its translation is CAIRAGGALTDTQYF.

The CDR3 sequence: CAWDSWNTEAFF. CDR3 sequence (DNA): TGTGCCTGGGACAGCTGGAACACTGAAGCTTTCTTT. The chain joins TRBV30 to TRBJ1-1; D is possibly TRBD1 (5 bases). The CDR3 is made up of 12 amino acids. V shed 5 bases and J shed 1 base, with 8 bases lying between them. Germline V gives CDR1 GTSNPN, CDR2 SVGIG (reference sequence).

This chain links TRBV2 with TRBJ1-2; possibly TRBD1 for D (5 bases). Germline lookup yields CDR1 SNHLY and CDR2 FYNNEI. This CDR3 is 14 amino acids long. The V and J ends lost 6 bases and 7 bases respectively, with 18 bases between them. The CDR3 spells CASRPRAQGSGYTF. DNA for the CDR3: TGTGCCAGCAGACCTCGGGCCCAGGGAAGTGGCTACACCTTC.

The table lists this clone with a count of one. The chain couples TRBV6-5 to TRBJ1-3, with 9 bases identical to TRBD1. The V gene end was trimmed by 6 bases and the J gene end by 4 bases; junction bases not matched to a gene: 1. The CDR3 extends over 13 amino acids. In germline, CDR1 is MNHEY, CDR2 SVGAGI. DNA for the CDR3: TGTGCCAGCAGGGGGACAGGGGGAAACACCATATATTTT. It codes for CASRGTGGNTIYF.